Below are 18 T cell receptor beta chains sequenced from a single sample in a study of immune evolution from preneoplasia to lung adenocarcinoma. The repertoire was sequenced with immunoSEQ multiplex PCR; TCRdb's copy has only in-frame clones and lacks some. The sample carries some 7,000 clones, around 80% recorded once. The sequenced sample was FFPE adjacent normal lung tissue. Receptor source: a person aged 55-79 years with lung adenocarcinoma.

This clone was counted a few times. V gene TRBV5-3 combines with J gene TRBJ2-3; D is perhaps TRBD2 (5 bases). TRBV5-3 has ORF status, its function being uncertain. V was clipped by 4 bases and J by 1 base, with 13 bases between them. The CDR3 runs to 15 residues. The chain's CDR3 is CARSGVGSGTDTQYF. The CDR3 DNA reads as TGTGCCAGAAGCGGGGTGGGGAGCGGCACAGATACGCAGTATTTT.

The genes are TRBV7-2 and TRBJ1-4; D not certain. Trimming left V 2 bases short and J 1 base short, with 14 bases between. The CDR3 totals 17 residues. The germline V gene encodes CDR1 SGHTA and CDR2 FQGNSA. CDR3 DNA: TGTGCCAGCAGCTTAACCCCGGGCGCCAAAACTAATGAAAAACTGTTTTTT. This codes for CASSLTPGAKTNEKLFF. Full variable domain (outside the CDR3, taken from reference TRBV7-2 and TRBJ1-4): GAGVSQSPSNKVTEKGKDVELRCDPISGHTALYWYRQSLGQGLEFLIYFQGNSAPDKSGLPSDRFSAERTGGSVSTLTIQRTQQEDSAVYLCASSLTPGAKTNEKLFFGSGTQLSVL.

The chain uses TRBV27 and TRBJ1-3; a possible D gene is TRBD1 (5 bases). Trimming removed 6 bases at V and 3 bases at J, with 12 bases between. This CDR3 comprises 14 residues. Germline CDR1 and CDR2: MNHEY and SMNVEV (reference sequence). CDR3: CASSPSGFGNTIYF. In DNA, the CDR3 is TGTGCCAGCAGCCCCTCAGGGTTTGGAAACACCATATATTTT.

V gene TRBV6-5 combines with J gene TRBJ2-1, with 7 bases matching TRBD2. From germline, CDR1 is MNHEY and CDR2 SVGAGI. CDR3 size: 13 residues. J was trimmed by 5 bases and V by 7 bases; bases with no gene match: 5. The CDR3 loop is CASKSGGNNEQFF. CDR3 nucleotides: TGTGCCAGCAAGTCGGGAGGTAACAATGAGCAGTTCTTC.

The chain has TRBV21-1 and TRBJ2-7; the DNA was not used to check the table's D call, TRBD2. TRBV21-1 is listed as a pseudogene. This CDR3 region has 14 residues. CDR3 sequence: CASREGGDPYEQYV. CDR3 nucleotides: TGTGCCAGCAGGGAGGGAGGGGACCCTTACGAGCAGTACGTC.

The V and J genes are TRBV27 and TRBJ2-1, with 11 positions matching TRBD2. CDR1 is MNHEY, CDR2 SMNVEV, per germline (reference sequence). CDR3 length: 16 residues. The CDR3 DNA reads TGTGTAACTGGAGCTAGCGGGAGGCTGCCCTACAATGAGCAGTTCTTC. Protein: CVTGASGRLPYNEQFF.

The chain combines TRBV9 with TRBJ1-5; D not certain. Trimming left V 0 bases short and J 7 bases short, with 8 bases between. Germline lookup yields CDR1 SGDLS and CDR2 YYNGEE. This CDR3 contains 13 residues. The CDR3 DNA is TGTGCCAGCAGCGTAGGCACCCGCCAGCCCCAGCATTTT. It codes for CASSVGTRQPQHF.

The chain employs TRBV10-3 and TRBJ1-2, with D unresolved. CDR1 is ENHRY and CDR2 is SYGVKD in the germline V gene. Trimming took off 6 bases at V and 5 bases at J, with 13 bases between the two ends. The CDR3 extends over 13 amino acids. CDR3 in amino acids: CAISIPNQYGYTF. The CDR3 DNA is TGTGCCATCAGCATTCCGAACCAGTATGGCTACACCTTC.

This clone has only one observation. J is TRBJ1-2 and V is TRBV5-1, with D hard to call. Trimming cost V 0 bases and J 3 bases, with 9 bases left between them. The germline CDR1 and CDR2 sequences are SGHRS and YFSETQ. The CDR3 has 14 amino acids. The CDR3 DNA sequence: TGCGCCAGCAGCTTGGACGGGTTGGACTATGGCTACACCTTC. This encodes CASSLDGLDYGYTF. Using reference TRBV5-1 and TRBJ1-2 for the parts outside the CDR3, the full variable domain is KAGVTQTPRYLIKTRGQQVTLSCSPISGHRSVSWYQQTPGQGLQFLFEYFSETQRNKGNFPGRFSGRQFSNSRSEMNVSTLELGDSALYLCASSLDGLDYGYTFGSGTRLTVV.

The gene calls are TRBV7-8 and TRBJ2-4; TRBD2 matches 11 bases. Germline V gene data show CDR1 as SGHVS and CDR2 as FQNEAQ. This CDR3 region has 20 residues. Germline trimming cut 5 bases from V and 0 bases from J; bases unmatched to any gene: 15. This CDR3 reads CASSPYRLAGTALAKNIQYF. The CDR3, as DNA: TGTGCCAGCAGCCCCTATCGACTAGCGGGGACCGCCCTAGCCAAAAACATTCAGTACTTC.

CDR3 sequence reads: CASSLGASGNNEQFF. The CDR3 DNA sequence: TGTGCCAGCAGCTTGGGGGCTAGCGGTAACAATGAGCAGTTCTTC. The genes are TRBV5-4 and TRBJ2-1; 7 nucleotides agree with TRBD2. This CDR3 region has 15 residues. V lost 0 bases, J lost 5 bases, and 5 bases stayed unmatched. Germline V gene sequence: CDR1 SGHNT, CDR2 YYREEE (reference sequence).

The chain uses TRBV6-5 and TRBJ2-7, with D tentatively TRBD2 (6 bases). Germline loops: CDR1 MNHEY, CDR2 SVGAGI. This CDR3 has 14 residues. The V end lost 6 bases, the J end lost 2 bases, and 14 bases lay between the germline ends. The CDR3: CASSAGTGAYEQYF. The CDR3, as DNA: TGTGCCAGCAGCGCCGGGACGGGGGCCTACGAGCAGTACTTC.

V gene TRBV5-4 combines with J gene TRBJ2-6, with a weak D call TRBD1 (5 bases). CDR3 length: 15 residues. The germline V gene has CDR1 SGHNT and CDR2 YYREEE (reference sequence). Trimming pared 4 bases from V and 4 bases from J, leaving 12 bases between. The CDR3 loop is CASSGLGAGANVLTF. CDR3 DNA: TGTGCCAGCAGCGGCCTTGGGGCGGGGGCCAACGTCCTGACTTTC.

This clone has only a few counts. The CDR3, as DNA: TGTGCCAGCAGCTTAAGGTCCCTAGCGGGAGTTTCCAATGAGCAGTTCTTC. Translation gives CASSLRSLAGVSNEQFF. The chain has TRBV7-3 and TRBJ2-1; 10 bases line up with TRBD2. V was pared by 1 base and J by 6 bases, with 9 bases of the junction left unmatched. Germline V lookup: CDR1 SGHTA, CDR2 FQGTGA. There are 17 residues in the CDR3.

CDR3: CATSRSRRTNEKLFF. For the CDR3, the DNA is TGTGCCACCAGCAGATCTAGGAGAACTAATGAAAAACTGTTTTTT. The chain employs TRBV15 and TRBJ1-4; D gene unclear. The germline gives CDR1 LNHNV, CDR2 YYDKDF (reference sequence). This CDR3 has 15 residues. With 2 bases removed from V and 1 base from J, the gap between germline ends came to 8 bases.

This rearrangement joins TRBV18 to TRBJ2-2; TRBD1 matches 7 bases. The germline CDR1 and CDR2 sequences are KGHSH and LQKENI. There are 15 residues in the CDR3. Germline trimming cut 1 base from V and 6 bases from J; bases unmatched to any gene: 5. The CDR3 protein is CASSPQGARPGELFF. CDR3 in DNA: TGTGCCAGCTCACCACAGGGGGCGAGACCCGGGGAGCTGTTTTTT. Full variable domain (remainder filled in from reference TRBV18 and TRBJ2-2): NAGVMQNPRHLVRRRGQEARLRCSPMKGHSHVYWYRQLPEEGLKFMVYLQKENIIDESGMPKERFSAEFPKEGPSILRIQQVVRGDSAAYFCASSPQGARPGELFFGEGSRLTVL.

This sequence joins TRBV27 and TRBJ2-7, with 11 positions matching TRBD1. The germline V gene encodes CDR1 MNHEY and CDR2 SMNVEV (reference sequence). CDR3 length: 15 residues. Germline trimming cut 7 bases from V and 6 bases from J; bases unmatched to any gene: 11. The CDR3 region has the DNA TGTGCCAGCAAGCAGTCCGGGACAGGGGGGGTCGAGCAGTACTTC. Residues: CASKQSGTGGVEQYF.

This chain uses TRBV14 with TRBJ2-7; D remains unclear. The CDR3 sequence is 11 residues long. V gave up 5 bases and J gave up 3 bases, with 5 bases separating them. Per germline, CDR1 SGHDN and CDR2 FVKESK. In nucleotides, the CDR3 is TGTGCCAGCAGCTCATACTACGAGCAGTACTTC. This codes for CASSSYYEQYF.